Shown below are 30 T cell receptor beta chains from a single sample sequenced in a study of blood T cell repertoires in COVID-19 (dated by TCRdb to 2018 to 2020). Libraries came from the immunoSEQ multiplex PCR assay. Sourced from immuneACCESS, this table was stored by TCRdb with only in-frame sequences that have V and J called. A share of the clones is absent; for the studies checked, an unresolved V gene accounts for under half, and the remainder has no known explanation. The sample includes some 150,000 clones, with 84% observed a single time. The ten most abundant clones make up 44% of the sample. The source material was peripheral blood. These receptors were collected from a human donor in a cohort sampled during active COVID-19.

This clone was observed a single time. The chain joins TRBV19 to TRBJ1-1; 7 bases match TRBD1. The CDR3 contains 13 residues. Germline CDR1 LNHDA, CDR2 SQIVND (reference sequence). Unmatched junction bases numbered 3, after V lost 4 bases and J lost 4 bases. The CDR3 DNA sequence: TGTGCCAGTAGTAAAAGGGGGCTCACTGAAGCTTTCTTT. It specifies CASSKRGLTEAFF.

V is TRBV4-2 and J is TRBJ2-1; 10 bases agree with TRBD2. V was pared by 4 bases and J by 2 bases, with 8 bases of the junction left unmatched. The CDR3 sequence is 17 residues long. Germline V gene sequence: CDR1 LGHNA, CDR2 YNFKEQ. The CDR3 DNA sequence: TGTGCCAGCAGCCGCATGGGGAGCGGGAGGGCCTACAATGAGCAGTTCTTC. Translating it yields CASSRMGSGRAYNEQFF.

The genes are TRBV27 and TRBJ2-1; no reliable D call. The CDR3 totals 13 residues. Between the trimmed V and J ends, which lost 6 bases and 0 bases, there was a span of 6 bases. Per the germline V gene, CDR1 is MNHEY and CDR2 is SMNVEV (reference sequence). CDR3 bases: TGTGCCAGCAGAAAGAGCTCCTACAATGAGCAGTTCTTC. Encoded protein: CASRKSSYNEQFF.

The rearrangement uses TRBV29-1 and TRBJ1-1; D is perhaps TRBD1 (5 bases). Germline V CDR1 and CDR2: SQVTM, ANQGSEA. The V gene lost 2 bases and the J gene lost 5 bases, with 12 bases spanning the gap. The CDR3 covers 13 residues. The DNA of the CDR3 is TGCAGCGTTGAAAGCGGGGGTTGGACTGAAGCTTTCTTT. Residues: CSVESGGWTEAFF.

The chain couples TRBV6-2 or TRBV6-3 to TRBJ2-7; 13 bases align to TRBD2. CDR3 length: 16 residues. In germline, CDR1 is MNHEY, CDR2 SVGEGT. V shed 5 bases, J shed 3 bases, and the junction held 7 bases outside the gene matches. CDR3 sequence: CASSPGTSGKLYEQYV. CDR3 DNA: TGTGCCAGCAGTCCCGGGACTAGCGGGAAGCTCTACGAGCAGTACGTC.

V and J are TRBV3-1 (or the pseudogene TRBV3-2) and TRBJ1-4, with 7 positions matching TRBD1. Germline V gene sequence: CDR1 LGHDT, CDR2 YNNKEL (reference sequence). J was trimmed by 5 bases and V by 4 bases; bases with no gene match: 4. There are 14 residues in the CDR3. CDR3 nucleotides: TGTGCCAGCAGCCTACCGGGACAGAATGAAAAACTGTTTTTT. Encoded protein: CASSLPGQNEKLFF.

V is TRBV5-1 and J is TRBJ2-3; 7 bases line up with TRBD2. CDR3 length: 15 residues. V lost 0 bases to trimming and J lost 1 base; unmatched junction nucleotides: 2. Germline V CDR1 and CDR2: SGHRS, YFSETQ. In DNA, the CDR3 is TGCGCCAGCAGCTTGGAGGGAGGGGGCACAGATACGCAGTATTTT. It is translated as CASSLEGGGTDTQYF.

The CDR3 coding sequence is TGTGCCAGCAGCACCAGACAGGCACCCACAGATACGCAGTATTTT. Amino acid sequence: CASSTRQAPTDTQYF. The rearrangement joins TRBV11-3 to TRBJ2-3; D perhaps matches TRBD1 (6 bases). Germline-derived CDR1 and CDR2 are SGHNT and YENEEA. The V and J ends lost 5 bases and 2 bases respectively, with 14 bases between them. This CDR3 contains 15 residues.

The rearrangement links TRBV6-2 or TRBV6-3 to TRBJ2-7; 7 bases fit TRBD1. Per germline, CDR1 MNHEY and CDR2 SVGEGT. The trim removed 5 bases at V and 3 bases at J, leaving 7 bases unmatched. CDR3 length: 14 residues. CDR3 in amino acids: CASSPRDRFYEQYF. The CDR3 nucleotides are TGTGCCAGCAGTCCCCGGGACAGATTCTACGAGCAGTACTTC.

The J gene is TRBJ2-5, the V gene TRBV7-2, with a tentative D call TRBD1 (5 bases). V was shortened by 5 bases and J by 5 bases, with 12 bases between the two germline ends. In germline, CDR1 is SGHTA, CDR2 FQGNSA. This CDR3 has 13 amino acids. This CDR3 is CASSQTRAETQYF. CDR3 sequence (DNA): TGTGCCAGCAGCCAAACCAGGGCGGAGACCCAGTACTTC.

CDR3: CAISDRVQETQYF. Here the CDR3 DNA reads TGTGCCATCAGTGACAGGGTCCAAGAGACCCAGTACTTC. This chain links TRBV10-3 with TRBJ2-5, with D tentatively TRBD1 (5 bases). The CDR3 is made up of 13 amino acids. V lost 3 bases to trimming and J lost 1 base, with 6 bases between them. Germline V gives CDR1 ENHRY, CDR2 SYGVKD.

The chain uses TRBV7-9 and TRBJ1-2; no firm D call. The CDR3 has 16 residues. From germline, CDR1 is SEHNR and CDR2 FQNEAQ (reference sequence). Trimming left V 2 bases short and J 2 bases short, with 15 bases between. The CDR3 region has the DNA TGTGCCAGCAGCTTACAAGGCGGGCCGGCAAACTATGGCTACACCTTC. Protein sequence: CASSLQGGPANYGYTF.

This clone was counted once. The chain employs TRBV7-2 and TRBJ1-1, with D uncertain. CDR3 size: 13 residues. V lost 3 bases to trimming and J lost 8 bases, with 13 bases between them. Germline CDR1 reads SGHTA; CDR2 reads FQGNSA. CDR3 amino acids: CASSLRTGREAFF. The CDR3 DNA is TGTGCCAGCAGCTTGAGGACGGGGAGGGAAGCTTTCTTT.

The chain joins TRBV6-6 to TRBJ1-5; D call uncertain. Germline lookup yields CDR1 MNHNY and CDR2 SVGAGI (reference sequence). Trimming took off 3 bases at V and 0 bases at J, with 9 bases between the two ends. The CDR3 runs 15 residues. The CDR3 reads CASSYGQDSNQPQHF. In nucleotides, the CDR3 is TGTGCCAGCAGTTATGGGCAGGATAGCAATCAGCCCCAGCATTTT.

The chain couples TRBV11-2 to TRBJ2-7; 8 bases map to TRBD2. This CDR3 is 14 amino acids long. Trimming removed 1 base from V and 2 bases from J; junction bases left unmatched: 1. Per germline, CDR1 SGHAT and CDR2 FQNNGV. The CDR3 region is CASSLGAGAYEQYF. As DNA, the CDR3 is TGTGCCAGCAGCTTAGGAGCGGGGGCCTACGAGCAGTACTTC.

This chain connects TRBV21-1 to TRBJ1-6. TRBV21-1 is listed as a pseudogene. The CDR3 is 15 amino acids. CDR3 sequence reads: CASSKAGGTGSPLHF. The DNA of the CDR3 is TGTGCCAGCAGCAAAGCCGGGGGTACGGGTTCACCCCTCCACTTT.

The chain uses TRBV5-5 and TRBJ2-5; 8 bases line up with TRBD1. V was clipped by 1 base and J by 5 bases; unmatched bases: 4. This CDR3 has 14 amino acids. Germline CDR1 SGHKS, CDR2 YYEKEE (reference sequence). CDR3 nucleotides: TGTGCCAGCAGCTTGCAGGGGGCTTGGGAGACCCAGTACTTC. Protein product: CASSLQGAWETQYF.

The chain combines TRBV11-3 with TRBJ2-1; TRBD2 is a possible D gene (6 bases). V dropped 2 bases and J dropped 7 bases, with 21 bases sitting between them. CDR3 length equals 17 residues. Per germline, CDR1 SGHNT and CDR2 YENEEA. The CDR3 is CASSLTSGLIGTNEQFF. The DNA for the CDR3 is TGTGCCAGCAGCTTAACCAGCGGGCTCATCGGTACAAATGAGCAGTTCTTC.

The rearrangement joins TRBV7-2 to TRBJ1-2; D remains unclear. Germline values: CDR1 SGHTA, CDR2 FQGNSA. V gave up 3 bases and J gave up 2 bases, with 10 bases separating them. This CDR3 is 14 amino acids long. The CDR3 sequence is CASSFIRGNYGYTF. CDR3 DNA: TGTGCCAGCAGCTTTATCCGAGGGAACTATGGCTACACCTTC.

V usage is TRBV11-2 and J usage is TRBJ1-5; no clear D. V lost 3 bases and J lost 8, with 14 bases in between. This CDR3 has 14 residues. Germline V gene sequence: CDR1 SGHAT, CDR2 FQNNGV. The CDR3 DNA follows: TGTGCCAGCAGCTTGGCAGGAGGGCCAAAGCCCCAGCATTTT. Translating gives CASSLAGGPKPQHF.

This chain joins TRBV5-6 and TRBJ2-3, with 7 bases identical to TRBD2. The trim removed 3 bases at V and 5 bases at J, leaving 9 bases unmatched. Germline values: CDR1 SGHDT, CDR2 YYEEEE. The CDR3 totals 15 residues. CDR3 amino acids: CASSSLAKKRDTQYF. DNA for the CDR3: TGTGCCAGCAGCTCACTAGCGAAGAAAAGAGATACGCAGTATTTT.

The rearrangement uses TRBV7-2 and TRBJ2-2; D is undetermined. The germline V gene encodes CDR1 SGHTA and CDR2 FQGNSA. CDR3 size: 14 residues. V gave up 7 bases and J gave up 8 bases, with 17 bases separating them. The CDR3 DNA is TGTGCCAGCATCAACCCCCCTGTGGAGGGGGAGCTGTTTTTT. It is translated as CASINPPVEGELFF.

V gene TRBV9 combines with J gene TRBJ2-5; 10 bases map to TRBD2. The V segment lost 1 base and the J segment 1 base; nucleotides outside the gene matches: 1. Looked up from germline, CDR1 is SGDLS and CDR2 is YYNGEE. CDR3 size: 15 residues. The CDR3 spells CASSVRLAGQETQYF. In DNA form, the CDR3 reads TGTGCCAGCAGCGTACGACTAGCGGGCCAAGAGACCCAGTACTTC.

The gene calls are TRBV5-1 and TRBJ2-3; 7 bases match TRBD1. Germline CDR1 and CDR2: SGHRS and YFSETQ. Unmatched junction bases numbered 8, after V lost 4 bases and J lost 6 bases. The CDR3 runs 14 residues. Here the CDR3 reads CASSATGTPDTQYF. The CDR3 nucleotides read TGCGCCAGCAGCGCGACAGGGACCCCGGATACGCAGTATTTT.

This chain joins TRBV12-3 or TRBV12-4 and TRBJ1-6, with D hard to call. CDR3 length: 13 residues. Trimming removed 5 bases from V and 7 bases from J, with 9 bases in between. The CDR3 reads CASSTTENSPLHF. The CDR3 nucleotides read TGTGCCAGCAGTACCACAGAGAATTCACCCCTCCACTTT.

CDR3 amino acids: CASSPNGNEKLFF. CDR3 sequence (DNA): TGTGCCAGCTCACCAAACGGGAACGAAAAACTGTTTTTT. The V gene is TRBV18, the J gene TRBJ1-4; D not resolved. V was trimmed by 2 bases and J by 8 bases, leaving 9 bases between them. Looked up from germline, CDR1 is KGHSH and CDR2 is LQKENI. The CDR3 is made up of 13 amino acids.

This clone was recorded once. The chain uses TRBV7-8 and TRBJ2-1; D is possibly TRBD2 (6 bases). The length of the CDR3 is 16 residues. V lost 4 bases to trimming and J lost 2 bases, with 15 bases between them. Germline-derived CDR1 and CDR2 are SGHVS and FQNEAQ. CDR3 region: CASSWLGGGAYNEQFF. DNA for the CDR3: TGTGCCAGCAGCTGGTTGGGTGGCGGGGCCTACAATGAGCAGTTCTTC.

The rearrangement links TRBV27 to TRBJ1-4; TRBD1 matches at 7 bases. V lost 3 bases, J lost 8 bases, and 9 bases stayed unmatched. This CDR3 contains 15 residues. Germline CDR1 is MNHEY and CDR2 is SMNVEV (reference sequence). DNA of the CDR3: TGTGCCAGCAGTTTCAACAGGGGTGGAAGAGAAAAACTGTTTTTT. Protein product: CASSFNRGGREKLFF.

The CDR3 region has the DNA TGTGCCAGCAGCGCACAGGGAAATACGCAGTATTTT. The encoded protein is CASSAQGNTQYF. The gene calls are TRBV3-1 (or the pseudogene TRBV3-2) and TRBJ2-3; TRBD1 might be the D (6 bases). The CDR3 has 12 amino acids. Trimming stripped 5 bases from V and 7 bases from J, with 10 bases between. CDR1 LGHDT and CDR2 YNNKEL come from the germline V gene (reference sequence).

This clone was observed once. The chain combines TRBV6-2 or TRBV6-3 with TRBJ2-1, with 9 nucleotides matching TRBD1. V lost 5 bases to trimming and J lost 3 bases; unmatched junction nucleotides: 5. The CDR3 consists of 15 residues. Germline V gene lookup returns CDR1 MNHEY and CDR2 SVGEGT. CDR3 loop: CASSLRDRDYNEQFF. Written as DNA, the CDR3 is TGTGCCAGCAGTCTCCGGGACAGGGACTACAATGAGCAGTTCTTC.